This T cell receptor (beta chain) was recorded in a study of Ad26.COV2.S vaccination and SARS-CoV-2 variants. The overall study: Donor participated within the Ad26.COV2.S arm of the COV1001 trial.

As regards this clone: Its matching antigen is unknown. The sample carries other DNA sequences with the same CDR3.

CDR3 length: 14 amino acids. Germline V gene data show CDR1 as MDHEN and CDR2 as SYDVKM. V was pared by 5 bases and J by 5 bases, with 5 bases of the junction left unmatched. General study findings and limits: Whether participants received vaccine or placebo, their non-spike TCR breadth was similar.

Clones were sequenced by immunoSEQ multiplex PCR, and TCRdb holds only the in-frame ones, with some missing. The table has about 350,000 clones, 86% seen once; the top ten hold about 10%. Treatment in this sample: approximately 18 received Ad26.COV2.S at low or high dose, single or two shots; roughly 5 received placebo; per-sample allocation not given. Collection of the samples took place on day 63 after the first injection of vaccine or placebo. The receptor was isolated from a person aged 18 to 59 who received the Ad26.COV2.S COVID-19 vaccine or a placebo. Sequenced material: peripheral blood, taken in a trial of Ad26.COV2.S vaccine versus placebo. The chain couples TRBV28 to TRBJ1-1; 10 nucleotides match TRBD1. CDR3 DNA: TGTGCCAGCAGTGCTGGACAGGGGGGGACTGAAGCTTTCTTT. Protein product: CASSAGQGGTEAFF. The complete variable domain, with remaining parts taken from reference TRBV28 and TRBJ1-1, reads DVKVTQSSRYLVKRTGEKVFLECVQDMDHENMFWYRQDPGLGLRLIYFSYDVKMKEKGDIPEGYSVSREKKERFSLILESASTNQTSMYLCASSAGQGGTEAFFGQGTRLTVV.